These 23 T cell receptor beta chains were sequenced from one sample in a study of blood T cell repertoires in COVID-19. Sequencing was performed with immunoSEQ multiplex PCR; in TCRdb, only in-frame clones are kept and a portion is missing. The profile shows tens of thousands of clones, less than 80% of them singletons. Sequenced material: peripheral blood. These receptors were obtained from a man of 80 years or more with acute or convalescent COVID-19.

The chain recombines TRBV7-2 with TRBJ2-1, with 7 bases matching TRBD2. The CDR3 extends over 15 amino acids. In germline, CDR1 is SGHTA, CDR2 FQGNSA. V dropped 5 bases and J dropped 6; count of bases not matched to a gene: 10. CDR3 in DNA: TGTGCCAGCAGCCCGCCGGGACTAACTAGCAATGAGCAGTTCTTC. Translating gives CASSPPGLTSNEQFF.

The gene calls are TRBV15 and TRBJ2-5; unclear D gene. CDR3 size: 13 residues. Germline-derived CDR1 and CDR2 are LNHNV and YYDKDF (reference sequence). V lost 3 bases, J lost 2 bases, and 7 bases lay in between. The CDR3 region is CATSRARQETQYF. DNA for the CDR3: TGTGCCACCAGCAGGGCCCGTCAAGAGACCCAGTACTTC.

The rearrangement joins TRBV5-8 to TRBJ1-1, with D hard to call. Trimming took 2 bases from V and 4 from J, leaving 12 bases between them. The CDR3 contains 14 residues. Germline V CDR1 and CDR2: SGHTS, YDEGEE. The CDR3 DNA is TGTGCCAGCAGCTTCAGTAGCCTGGGCACTGAAGCTTTCTTT. Its translation is CASSFSSLGTEAFF.

The chain combines TRBV6-5 with TRBJ1-5; possible D gene TRBD1, 5 bases. This CDR3 has 15 amino acids. V was pared by 6 bases and J by 0 bases, with 12 bases between. Germline CDR1 is MNHEY and CDR2 is SVGAGI. CDR3 in amino acids: CASSYGHDSNQPQHF. The CDR3 bases are TGTGCCAGCAGCTACGGACACGATAGCAATCAGCCCCAGCATTTT.

The chain carries TRBV20-1 and TRBJ1-2; the match to TRBD1 covers 9 bases. The V and J ends lost 3 bases and 8 bases, in that order; junction bases with no gene match: 4. The CDR3 consists of 12 residues. In germline, CDR1 is DFQATT, CDR2 SNEGSKA (reference sequence). CDR3 DNA: TGCAGTGCTAGTACAGGGGGCATCGGCTACACCTTC. The encoded protein is CSASTGGIGYTF.

The CDR3 sequence is CASSYQGTSGGVPDTQYF. In DNA form, the CDR3 reads TGTGCCAGCAGTTACCAAGGGACTAGCGGGGGGGTACCAGATACGCAGTATTTT. The chain employs TRBV6-2 or TRBV6-3 and TRBJ2-3; 16 bases map to TRBD2. Germline CDR1 is MNHEY and CDR2 is SVGEGT. The CDR3 has 18 amino acids. The trim removed 2 bases at V and 4 bases at J, leaving 6 bases unmatched.

The rearrangement uses TRBV9 and TRBJ2-5, with 10 bases that match TRBD2. V shed 3 bases and J 5 bases; nucleotides not matched to a gene: 7. Germline CDR1 SGDLS, CDR2 YYNGEE. CDR3 length: 15 residues. As DNA, the CDR3 is TGTGCCAGCAGCGCAGCGGGGGGGCTGGGGGAGACCCAGTACTTC. Its translation is CASSAAGGLGETQYF.

A few counts support this clone. The chain joins TRBV14 to TRBJ1-2, with D tentatively TRBD1 (6 bases). The germline V gene encodes CDR1 SGHDN and CDR2 FVKESK. The ends were cut back, 3 bases at V and 7 bases at J, with 12 bases in the middle. This CDR3 is 13 amino acids long. This chain's CDR3 is CASSQNYRVGYTF. DNA for the CDR3: TGTGCCAGCAGCCAGAACTACAGGGTTGGCTACACCTTC.

The V call is TRBV12-3 or TRBV12-4, the J call TRBJ1-1, with TRBD1 as a possible D gene (6 bases). CDR3 length: 13 amino acids. The V end was cut by 6 bases, the J end by 3 bases, with 11 bases between. CDR3 in amino acids: CASSLNRDTEAFF. DNA of the CDR3: TGTGCCAGCAGCCTCAACAGGGACACTGAAGCTTTCTTT.

The chain recombines TRBV28 with TRBJ2-7; TRBD1 matches at 8 bases. V trimming: 6 bases; J trimming: 7 bases; junction bases outside the gene matches: 11. The germline V gene encodes CDR1 MDHEN and CDR2 SYDVKM. The CDR3 length is 14 residues. The CDR3: CASRTRTGPTEQYF. The DNA of the CDR3 is TGTGCCAGCAGGACCAGGACAGGGCCGACTGAGCAGTACTTC.

This clone was detected only a few times. The CDR3 sequence is CASSQEVAGADTEAFF. The CDR3 bases are TGTGCCAGCAGCCAAGAAGTCGCGGGGGCGGACACTGAAGCTTTCTTT. This rearrangement joins TRBV4-2 to TRBJ1-1; D may be TRBD1 (6 bases). The V end was cut by 0 bases, the J end by 3 bases, with 14 bases between. This CDR3 comprises 16 residues. Germline V gene lookup returns CDR1 LGHNA and CDR2 YNFKEQ.

This chain connects TRBV4-2 to TRBJ2-3; 8 bases fit TRBD2. Germline V gene sequence: CDR1 LGHNA, CDR2 YNFKEQ. The CDR3 has 16 amino acids. With 0 bases clipped from V and 6 bases from J, the junction kept 8 bases outside the gene matches. CDR3 protein: CASSQDYGGAGDTQYF. DNA for the CDR3: TGTGCCAGCAGCCAAGATTACGGGGGGGCCGGGGATACGCAGTATTTT.

The V and J genes are TRBV6-5 and TRBJ2-5, with TRBD1 matching over 8 bases. This CDR3 comprises 15 residues. The trim removed 2 bases at V and 2 bases at J, leaving 4 bases unmatched. Germline V gene lookup returns CDR1 MNHEY and CDR2 SVGAGI. The CDR3 DNA is TGTGCCAGCAGTTACCGATGGGACAGGCAAGAGACCCAGTACTTC. Residues: CASSYRWDRQETQYF.

The chain joins TRBV5-1 to TRBJ1-3, with D possibly being TRBD1 (5 bases). The germline CDR1 and CDR2 sequences are SGHRS and YFSETQ. CDR3 length: 15 residues. V was clipped by 0 bases and J by 2 bases, with 9 bases between them. CDR3: CASSLGGFPGNTIYF. The CDR3 nucleotides are TGCGCCAGCAGCTTGGGGGGCTTCCCTGGAAACACCATATATTTT.

This chain connects TRBV3-1 (or the pseudogene TRBV3-2) to TRBJ1-1, with 8 bases identical to TRBD1. The J segment lost 2 bases and the V segment lost 0 bases, leaving 14 bases of the junction unmatched. The CDR3 loop spans 19 amino acids. In germline, CDR1 is LGHDT, CDR2 YNNKEL (reference sequence). CDR3 coding DNA: TGTGCCAGCAGCCAAGACCCCCCCGGGACAGGCTATGGAAACACTGAAGCTTTCTTT. It codes for CASSQDPPGTGYGNTEAFF.

This clone was seen only once. The chain's CDR3 is CASSPLLAGGKNIQYF. Here the CDR3 DNA reads TGTGCCAGCAGCCCCCTACTAGCGGGGGGGAAAAACATTCAGTACTTC. The rearrangement uses TRBV3-1 (or the pseudogene TRBV3-2) and TRBJ2-4; TRBD2 matches at 13 bases. V was pared by 4 bases and J by 4 bases, with 4 bases of the junction left unmatched. This CDR3 region has 16 residues. Germline V lookup: CDR1 LGHDT, CDR2 YNNKEL (reference sequence).

The DNA of the CDR3 is TGTGCCAGCAGCCTGACTGGTGGGTATTCACCCCTCCACTTT. Encoded protein: CASSLTGGYSPLHF. The chain is built from TRBV5-4 and TRBJ1-6; the D is unclear. V was clipped by 4 bases and J by 8 bases, with 13 bases between them. The germline CDR1 and CDR2 sequences are SGHNT and YYREEE (reference sequence). The CDR3 runs 14 residues.

This chain joins TRBV5-1 and TRBJ2-3; 7 bases fit TRBD1. Germline lookup yields CDR1 SGHRS and CDR2 YFSETQ. The CDR3 loop spans 15 amino acids. V shed 4 bases, J shed 2 bases, and the junction held 7 bases outside the gene matches. CDR3 coding DNA: TGCGCCAGCAGCCAAGGACAGGATTACACAGATACGCAGTATTTT. Translated, it gives CASSQGQDYTDTQYF.

The chain couples TRBV18 to TRBJ2-1; D is ambiguous. CDR1 and CDR2 (germline): KGHSH, LQKENI. V was shortened by 6 bases and J by 7 bases, with 13 bases between the two germline ends. The CDR3 has 13 amino acids. In DNA form, the CDR3 reads TGTGCCAGCTCCGCACCTTTCAGGAATGAGCAGTTCTTC. Protein sequence: CASSAPFRNEQFF.

This clone appeared a single time. J is TRBJ2-2 and V is TRBV19; 10 nucleotides line up with TRBD1. CDR1 is LNHDA and CDR2 is SQIVND in the germline V gene (reference sequence). This CDR3 spans 15 amino acids. V was pared by 9 bases and J by 7 bases, with 11 bases of the junction left unmatched. The CDR3: CASKERTGGDGELFF. CDR3 DNA: TGTGCCAGCAAGGAAAGGACAGGGGGGGACGGGGAGCTGTTTTTT.

J is TRBJ1-2 and V is TRBV3-1 (or the pseudogene TRBV3-2); D might be TRBD1 (5 bases). The CDR3 sequence is 14 residues long. V lost 4 bases, J lost 8 bases, and 17 bases lay in between. Germline V gene lookup returns CDR1 LGHDT and CDR2 YNNKEL (reference sequence). The CDR3, as DNA: TGTGCCAGCAGCCCGAACCGGGACTGGATCGGCTACACCTTC. Amino acids: CASSPNRDWIGYTF.

V gene TRBV5-6 combines with J gene TRBJ1-2; D unclear. The CDR3 runs 14 residues. Germline V gene sequence: CDR1 SGHDT, CDR2 YYEEEE. With 1 base removed from V and 1 base from J, the gap between germline ends came to 8 bases. The CDR3 DNA follows: TGTGCCAGCAGCTTGCCCAGGTTTAACTATGGCTACACCTTC. Its translation is CASSLPRFNYGYTF.

This clone showed up just once. The CDR3 protein is CASSLGAAGSEQFF. The CDR3 DNA is TGTGCCAGCAGCTTAGGGGCCGCGGGGAGTGAGCAGTTCTTC. The chain joins TRBV11-3 to TRBJ2-1, with D possibly being TRBD2 (6 bases). CDR1 and CDR2 from the germline V gene are SGHNT and YENEEA. CDR3 length: 14 residues. Trimming shortened V by 1 base and J by 9 bases, and 13 bases separated the two germline ends.